These T cell receptor beta chains were read from a single sample in a study of blood T cell repertoires in COVID-19. Assay used: immunoSEQ multiplex PCR; TCRdb lists only in-frame clones, some missing. The data hold about 300,000 clones, with about 90% observed a single time. The sequenced sample was peripheral blood. The receptors derive from a woman aged 40 to 50 who had recovered from COVID-19. The CDR3 runs from the conserved cysteine through the conserved F or W. Each record gives: J gene, clone size, D gene, V gene, CDR3 DNA, CDR3 protein. A D gene is named only where the DNA matches it firmly. A clone size is listed for some rows: how often the clone was seen (once, few, many), or a class if it is expanded.

J gene: TRBJ1-6; clone size: NA; D gene: NA; V gene: TRBV7-9; CDR3 DNA: TGTGCCAGCAGCTCGGGGGACGGAGGCTCCTATAATTCACCCCTCCACTTT; CDR3 protein: CASSSGDGGSYNSPLHF
J gene: TRBJ2-2; clone size: NA; D gene: NA; V gene: TRBV11-2; CDR3 DNA: TGTGCCAGCAGCCCGTACGGGGGTGCCCTTACCGGGGAGCTGTTTTTT; CDR3 protein: CASSPYGGALTGELFF
J gene: TRBJ1-4; clone size: once; D gene: TRBD1; V gene: TRBV9; CDR3 DNA: TGTGCCAGCAGCGTAGGGGACAGGGTGCCTAATGAAAAACTGTTTTTT; CDR3 protein: CASSVGDRVPNEKLFF
J gene: TRBJ2-5; clone size: few; D gene: TRBD2; V gene: TRBV2; CDR3 DNA: TGTGCCAGCAGGGGACTAGCGAGGGAGACCCAGTACTTC; CDR3 protein: CASRGLARETQYF
J gene: TRBJ2-5; clone size: NA; D gene: NA; V gene: TRBV12-3/TRBV12-4; CDR3 DNA: TGTGCCAGCAGCTCCAGGTCGGAGACCCAGTACTTC; CDR3 protein: CASSSRSETQYF
J gene: TRBJ2-3; clone size: NA; D gene: TRBD1; V gene: TRBV11-3; CDR3 DNA: TGTGCCAGCAGCCTCAACAGGGGGGGCACAGATACGCAGTATTTT; CDR3 protein: CASSLNRGGTDTQYF
J gene: TRBJ2-7; clone size: NA; D gene: NA; V gene: TRBV27; CDR3 DNA: TGTGCCAGCAGTCCTATCGCCGGGATCCATCTTTACCTTTACGAGCAGTACTTC; CDR3 protein: CASSPIAGIHLYLYEQYF
J gene: TRBJ1-5; clone size: NA; D gene: NA; V gene: TRBV7-2; CDR3 DNA: TGTGCCAGCAGCTTAGCAGGGGTGGGGCAGCCCCAGCATTTT; CDR3 protein: CASSLAGVGQPQHF
J gene: TRBJ2-5; clone size: NA; D gene: TRBD2; V gene: TRBV4-3; CDR3 DNA: TGCGCCAGCGTGGGGGGGGACGGGACCCAGTACTTC; CDR3 protein: CASVGGDGTQYF
J gene: TRBJ1-1; clone size: NA; D gene: TRBD1; V gene: TRBV5-4; CDR3 DNA: TGTGCCAGCAGCTTGAACAGGGGGGGCACTGAAGCTTTCTTT; CDR3 protein: CASSLNRGGTEAFF
J gene: TRBJ2-2; clone size: NA; D gene: NA; V gene: TRBV3-1/TRBV3-2; CDR3 DNA: TGTGCCAGCAGCCCCCTCGGGGGTAACACCGGGGAGCTGTTTTTT; CDR3 protein: CASSPLGGNTGELFF
J gene: TRBJ1-6; clone size: few; D gene: NA; V gene: TRBV19; CDR3 DNA: TGTGCCAGTAGTATCCCAAGGGGTCTCGGTTCACCCCTCCACTTT; CDR3 protein: CASSIPRGLGSPLHF
J gene: TRBJ2-7; clone size: many; D gene: TRBD2; V gene: TRBV5-1; CDR3 DNA: TGCGCCAGCAGCTTCTCGGGGGGGACCTACGAGCAGTACTTC; CDR3 protein: CASSFSGGTYEQYF
J gene: TRBJ1-2; clone size: NA; D gene: NA; V gene: TRBV3-1/TRBV3-2; CDR3 DNA: TGTGCCAGCAGCCAAGTCAGGGGTGGCTACACCTTC; CDR3 protein: CASSQVRGGYTF
J gene: TRBJ1-2; clone size: NA; D gene: TRBD1; V gene: TRBV4-3; CDR3 DNA: TGCGCCAGCAGCCAAGATGGGAGACAGGGGCCAAACTATGGCTACACCTTC; CDR3 protein: CASSQDGRQGPNYGYTF
J gene: TRBJ1-2; clone size: NA; D gene: TRBD1; V gene: TRBV7-9; CDR3 DNA: TGTGCCAGCAGCACTCCGGGGGACAGGGGATCGCATGGCTACACCTTC; CDR3 protein: CASSTPGDRGSHGYTF
J gene: TRBJ2-7; clone size: few; D gene: NA; V gene: TRBV5-4; CDR3 DNA: TGTGCCAGCAGCAGGGACACGAACTACGAGCAGTACTTC; CDR3 protein: CASSRDTNYEQYF
J gene: TRBJ1-5; clone size: NA; D gene: NA; V gene: TRBV11-2; CDR3 DNA: TGTGCCAGCAGGGGTGGTGAGGGCAATCAGCCCCAGCATTTT; CDR3 protein: CASRGGEGNQPQHF
J gene: TRBJ1-1; clone size: NA; D gene: NA; V gene: TRBV7-9; CDR3 DNA: TGTGCCAGCAGCCCCCCCGGCAGGATGAACACTGAAGCTTTCTTT; CDR3 protein: CASSPPGRMNTEAFF
J gene: TRBJ1-6; clone size: NA; D gene: TRBD1; V gene: TRBV2; CDR3 DNA: TGTGCCAGCCGGGACAGATATAATTCACCCCTCCACTTT; CDR3 protein: CASRDRYNSPLHF
J gene: TRBJ1-1; clone size: NA; D gene: TRBD1; V gene: TRBV19; CDR3 DNA: TGTGCCAGTAGTACACTCCCGGGACAGGGGCTCAACACTGAAGCTTTCTTT; CDR3 protein: CASSTLPGQGLNTEAFF
J gene: TRBJ2-5; clone size: NA; D gene: NA; V gene: TRBV5-1; CDR3 DNA: TGCGCCAGCAGCTCGCAGGGTCCAGAGACCCAGTACTTC; CDR3 protein: CASSSQGPETQYF
J gene: TRBJ2-1; clone size: NA; D gene: TRBD2; V gene: TRBV5-1; CDR3 DNA: TGCGCCAGCAGCTTAACTAGCGGGGGTTACAATGAGCAGTTCTTC; CDR3 protein: CASSLTSGGYNEQFF
J gene: TRBJ1-1; clone size: NA; D gene: TRBD1; V gene: TRBV5-6; CDR3 DNA: TGTGCCAGCAGGGACAGGGACGGAGCTTTCTTT; CDR3 protein: CASRDRDGAFF
J gene: TRBJ2-3; clone size: few; D gene: TRBD1; V gene: TRBV24-1; CDR3 DNA: TGTGCCACCAGTGATGGAGACAGGGTTTCCACAGATACGCAGTATTTT; CDR3 protein: CATSDGDRVSTDTQYF
J gene: TRBJ2-7; clone size: once; D gene: TRBD2; V gene: TRBV6-1; CDR3 DNA: TGTGCCAGCAGTGGCCATCCGGGGGGGGTTCTTGGATCAGAAGAGCAGTACTTC; CDR3 protein: CASSGHPGGVLGSEEQYF
J gene: TRBJ1-1; clone size: NA; D gene: TRBD1; V gene: TRBV2; CDR3 DNA: TGTGCCAGCAGTCTCACAGGGGGGGACACTGAAGCTTTCTTT; CDR3 protein: CASSLTGGDTEAFF
J gene: TRBJ2-7; clone size: NA; D gene: NA; V gene: TRBV5-6; CDR3 DNA: TGTGCCAGCGCCTCACAGGGATCCCACGAGCAGTACTTC; CDR3 protein: CASASQGSHEQYF
J gene: TRBJ2-5; clone size: NA; D gene: NA; V gene: TRBV3-1/TRBV3-2; CDR3 DNA: TGTGCCAGCAGCCAACACGCGGGGGCAATACCGGAGACCCAGTACTTC; CDR3 protein: CASSQHAGAIPETQYF
J gene: TRBJ2-3; clone size: NA; D gene: NA; V gene: TRBV18; CDR3 DNA: TGTGCCAGCTCACGGGCCAGCAGAGAGGATACGCAGTATTTT; CDR3 protein: CASSRASREDTQYF
J gene: TRBJ2-7; clone size: NA; D gene: TRBD2; V gene: TRBV9; CDR3 DNA: TGTGCCAGCAGCGTAGGCGGGGGTCCCCCCTACGAGCAGTACTTC; CDR3 protein: CASSVGGGPPYEQYF
J gene: TRBJ1-2; clone size: NA; D gene: TRBD1; V gene: TRBV7-9; CDR3 DNA: TGTGCCAGCAGCCCGACAGGGGGCGCGGGAGGCTACACCTTC; CDR3 protein: CASSPTGGAGGYTF
J gene: TRBJ1-4; clone size: NA; D gene: TRBD1; V gene: TRBV5-1; CDR3 DNA: TGCGCCAGCAGCTTGGGACTTTCAAACAGGGGCCTTGGTGAAAAACTGTTTTTT; CDR3 protein: CASSLGLSNRGLGEKLFF
J gene: TRBJ1-3; clone size: NA; D gene: TRBD1; V gene: TRBV27; CDR3 DNA: TGTGCCAGCATGTCAGGGGGCTTTGGAAACACCATATATTTT; CDR3 protein: CASMSGGFGNTIYF
J gene: TRBJ1-5; clone size: NA; D gene: NA; V gene: TRBV6-5; CDR3 DNA: TGTGCCAGCAGTTATGGCTGGAGCAATCAGCCCCAGCATTTT; CDR3 protein: CASSYGWSNQPQHF
J gene: TRBJ1-1; clone size: few; D gene: NA; V gene: TRBV7-2; CDR3 DNA: TGTGCCAGCAGCTTACAGGTAAACACTGAAGCTTTCTTT; CDR3 protein: CASSLQVNTEAFF
J gene: TRBJ1-3; clone size: medium-sized; D gene: NA; V gene: TRBV13; CDR3 DNA: TGTGCCAGCAGCTCTGTTCGGGCAGGGGTAGTAAACACCATATATTTT; CDR3 protein: CASSSVRAGVVNTIYF